This T cell receptor (beta chain) appears in the sequencing data of a study of T cell responses to AZD1222 COVID-19 vaccine. The study's findings and limits: Spike was spanned by vaccine-associated CD4 TCRs, which were dominant at 160-218 and 743-854.

Per germline, CDR1 KGHSH and CDR2 LQKENI. The ends were cut back, 8 bases at V and 0 bases at J, with 11 bases in the middle. The CDR3 covers 15 residues. Sequencing used immunoSEQ multiplex PCR; TCRdb keeps in-frame clones, though not all of them. The data show 150,000 to 200,000 clones, 90% to 95% seen once. Worth noting for this clone: Its antigen is undetermined.

The gene calls are TRBV18 and TRBJ2-6; possibly TRBD1 for D (6 bases). The sequencing here drew on peripheral blood, taken on day 0 of AZD1222 vaccination. The clonotype originates from an adult in good health. For the CDR3, the DNA is TGTGCCAGCGCGGACAGCATCTCTGGGGCCAACGTCCTGACTTTC. Translation gives CASADSISGANVLTF.